One sample yielded the 12 T cell receptor beta chains listed below, sequenced in a study of OX40 agonist ivuxolimab in advanced cancers. Sequenced by immunoSEQ multiplex PCR; TCRdb stores in-frame clones only, minus some. This sample yields about 80,000 clones, of which about nine tenths are seen a single time; around 0.19% belongs to the top ten. The sample in question was CD4+ or CD8+ T cells sorted from blood, obtained in a trial of the OX40 agonist ivuxolimab. The receptors were gathered from an adult with an advanced solid tumor such as melanoma, head and neck, liver or kidney cancer.

CDR3 residues: CAWKQLSYEQYF. DNA for the CDR3: TGTGCCTGGAAACAGCTCTCCTACGAGCAGTACTTC. V and J are TRBV30 and TRBJ2-7; D is uncertain. V was shortened by 4 bases and J by 0 bases, with 7 bases between the two germline ends. This CDR3 comprises 12 residues. The germline gives CDR1 GTSNPN, CDR2 SVGIG (reference sequence). Full variable domain (rest looked up from reference TRBV30 and TRBJ2-7): SQTIHQWPATLVQPVGSPLSLECTVEGTSNPNLYWYRQAAGRGLQLLFYSVGIGQISSEVPQNLSASRPQDRQFILSSKKLLLSDSGFYLCAWKQLSYEQYFGPGTRLTVT.

The gene calls are TRBV27 and TRBJ2-3, with 8 bases that match TRBD2. After removal of 3 bases from V and 4 bases from J, the junction contained 6 bases not matched to a gene. The length of the CDR3 is 15 residues. Germline V gene lookup returns CDR1 MNHEY and CDR2 SMNVEV (reference sequence). DNA for the CDR3: TGTGCCAGCAGTTTGATAGCGGGGAGGGCAGATACGCAGTATTTT. It translates to CASSLIAGRADTQYF.

V and J are TRBV19 and TRBJ2-1; 12 bases are a match to TRBD1. The CDR3 is 15 residues long. After removal of 3 bases from V and 7 bases from J, the junction contained 4 bases not matched to a gene. Germline V gene data show CDR1 as LNHDA and CDR2 as SQIVND (reference sequence). The CDR3 sequence is CASSIWGQGANEQFF. CDR3 nucleotides: TGTGCCAGTAGTATTTGGGGACAGGGGGCGAATGAGCAGTTCTTC.

This chain links TRBV6-4 with TRBJ2-3; possibly TRBD2 for D (6 bases). Trimming shortened V by 4 bases and J by 0 bases, and 14 bases separated the two germline ends. The CDR3 is 16 amino acids. Germline V gene sequence: CDR1 MRHNA, CDR2 SNTAGT. CDR3 region: CASSARGAGSTDTQYF. The CDR3 coding sequence is TGTGCCAGCAGTGCTAGGGGCGCGGGAAGCACAGATACGCAGTATTTT.

V gene TRBV30 combines with J gene TRBJ2-1; D remains unclear. The CDR3 consists of 12 residues. CDR1 is GTSNPN and CDR2 is SVGIG in the germline V gene (reference sequence). V lost 1 base, J lost 9 bases, and 10 bases lay in between. CDR3 protein: CAWSGPVGEQFF. CDR3 coding DNA: TGTGCCTGGAGTGGGCCCGTGGGTGAGCAGTTCTTC.

This chain uses TRBV5-1 with TRBJ2-7, with TRBD1 as a possible D gene (5 bases). This CDR3 is built from 13 residues. Germline CDR1 is SGHRS and CDR2 is YFSETQ. Trimming left V 3 bases short and J 2 bases short, with 9 bases between. CDR3 loop: CASSSRAAYEQYF. CDR3 DNA sequence: TGCGCCAGCAGCTCCAGGGCGGCCTACGAGCAGTACTTC.

This chain connects TRBV6-1 to TRBJ1-5, with D possibly TRBD1 on 5 matching bases. CDR1 is MNHNS, CDR2 SASEGT, per germline. The CDR3 totals 13 residues. Trimming cost V 3 bases and J 6 bases, with 9 bases left between them. CDR3 loop: CASSEGGGQPQHF. CDR3 DNA sequence: TGTGCCAGCAGTGAGGGGGGGGGTCAGCCCCAGCATTTT.

J is TRBJ2-3 and V is TRBV29-1; TRBD2 matches 12 bases. The CDR3 runs to 15 residues. The germline CDR1 and CDR2 sequences are SQVTM and ANQGSEA. Trimming removed 7 bases from V and 2 bases from J; junction bases left unmatched: 7. This chain's CDR3 is CSGKTSGGLTDTQYF. The CDR3 DNA reads TGCAGCGGGAAGACTAGCGGGGGACTCACAGATACGCAGTATTTT.

The chain couples TRBV6-6 to TRBJ1-2, with D hard to call. There are 14 residues in the CDR3. Germline V gene lookup returns CDR1 MNHNY and CDR2 SVGAGI (reference sequence). The V end lost 4 bases, the J end lost 0 bases, and 9 bases lay between the germline ends. For the CDR3, the DNA is TGTGCCAGCAGTTCCCGGGTCTCTAACTATGGCTACACCTTC. Its protein product is CASSSRVSNYGYTF.

This clone was observed a few times. The chain links TRBV25-1 to TRBJ1-4; no firm D call. Germline V gene lookup returns CDR1 MGHDK and CDR2 SYGVNS. The CDR3 contains 18 residues. V was trimmed by 1 base and J by 3 bases, leaving 18 bases between them. The CDR3 sequence: CASSEFGLGFGANEKLFF. The CDR3 DNA sequence: TGTGCCAGCAGTGAATTCGGGTTGGGATTCGGAGCTAATGAAAAACTGTTTTTT. Supplemented by reference TRBV25-1 and TRBJ1-4, the full variable domain reads EADIYQTPRYLVIGTGKKITLECSQTMGHDKMYWYQQDPGMELHLIHYSYGVNSTEKGDLSSESTVSRIRTEHFPLTLESARPSHTSQYLCASSEFGLGFGANEKLFFGSGTQLSVL.

The J gene is TRBJ1-3, the V gene TRBV7-2; maybe TRBD1 (6 bases). Trimming left V 4 bases short and J 0 bases short, with 10 bases between. The CDR3 totals 15 residues. Germline V lookup: CDR1 SGHTA, CDR2 FQGNSA. The CDR3 DNA follows: TGTGCCAGCAGCTCGGGACACTTCTCTGGAAACACCATATATTTT. Translated: CASSSGHFSGNTIYF.

V is TRBV5-1 and J is TRBJ2-6, with D possibly TRBD1 on 5 matching bases. Germline-derived CDR1 and CDR2 are SGHRS and YFSETQ. Between the trimmed V and J ends, which lost 2 bases and 0 bases, there was a span of 12 bases. The CDR3 totals 17 residues. The CDR3 reads CASSLTGSNSGANVLTF. The CDR3 DNA sequence: TGCGCCAGCAGCTTAACAGGTAGCAACTCTGGGGCCAACGTCCTGACTTTC.